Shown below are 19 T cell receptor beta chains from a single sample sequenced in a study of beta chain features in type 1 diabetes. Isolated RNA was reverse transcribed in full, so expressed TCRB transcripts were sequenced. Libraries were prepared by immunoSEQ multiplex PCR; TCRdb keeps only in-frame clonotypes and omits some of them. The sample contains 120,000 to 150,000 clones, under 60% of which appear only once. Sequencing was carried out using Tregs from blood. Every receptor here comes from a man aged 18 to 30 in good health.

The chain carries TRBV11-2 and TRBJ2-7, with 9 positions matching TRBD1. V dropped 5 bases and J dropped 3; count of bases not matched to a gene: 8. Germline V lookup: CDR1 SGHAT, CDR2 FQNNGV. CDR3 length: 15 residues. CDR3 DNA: TGTGCCAGCAGCCGGGGACAGGGACCGGTCTACGAGCAGTACTTC. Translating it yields CASSRGQGPVYEQYF. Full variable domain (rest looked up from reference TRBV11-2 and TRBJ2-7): EAGVAQSPRYKIIEKRQSVAFWCNPISGHATLYWYQQILGQGPKLLIQFQNNGVVDDSQLPKDRFSAERLKGVDSTLKIQPAKLEDSAVYLCASSRGQGPVYEQYFGPGTRLTVT.

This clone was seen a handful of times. Here the CDR3 DNA reads TGTGCCAGCAGTTTATGGGGGGCCCGCGAGCAGTACTTC. Protein sequence: CASSLWGAREQYF. The chain links TRBV28 to TRBJ2-5; D possibly corresponds to TRBD1 (6 bases). The assigned J gene may be wrong: the sequence end matches TRBJ2-7 better. In germline, CDR1 is MDHEN, CDR2 SYDVKM. CDR3 size: 13 residues.

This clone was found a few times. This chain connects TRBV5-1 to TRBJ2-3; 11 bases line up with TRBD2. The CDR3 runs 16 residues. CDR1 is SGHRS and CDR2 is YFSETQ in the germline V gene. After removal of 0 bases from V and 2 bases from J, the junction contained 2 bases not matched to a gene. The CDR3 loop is CASSLGLAGPTDTQYF. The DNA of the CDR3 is TGCGCCAGCAGCTTGGGACTAGCGGGGCCCACAGATACGCAGTATTTT.

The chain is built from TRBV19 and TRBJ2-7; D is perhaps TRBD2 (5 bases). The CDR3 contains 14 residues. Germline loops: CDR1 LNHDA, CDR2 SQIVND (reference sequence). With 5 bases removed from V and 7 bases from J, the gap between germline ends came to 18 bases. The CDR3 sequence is CASSAHGEPTEQYF. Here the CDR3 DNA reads TGTGCCAGTAGTGCCCACGGGGAACCGACAGAGCAGTACTTC.

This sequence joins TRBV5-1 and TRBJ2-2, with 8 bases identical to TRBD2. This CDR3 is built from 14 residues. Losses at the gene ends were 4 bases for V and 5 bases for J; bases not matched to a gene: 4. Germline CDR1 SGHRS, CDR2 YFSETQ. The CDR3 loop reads CASSLAGRTGELFF. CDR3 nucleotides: TGCGCCAGCAGCCTAGCGGGCAGAACCGGGGAGCTGTTTTTT.

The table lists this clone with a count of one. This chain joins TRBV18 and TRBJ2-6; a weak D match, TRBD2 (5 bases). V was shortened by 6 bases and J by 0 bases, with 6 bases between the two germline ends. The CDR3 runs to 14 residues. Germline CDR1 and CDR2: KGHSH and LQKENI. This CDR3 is CASSRDSGANVLTF. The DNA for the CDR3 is TGTGCCAGCTCCCGGGACTCTGGGGCCAACGTCCTGACTTTC.

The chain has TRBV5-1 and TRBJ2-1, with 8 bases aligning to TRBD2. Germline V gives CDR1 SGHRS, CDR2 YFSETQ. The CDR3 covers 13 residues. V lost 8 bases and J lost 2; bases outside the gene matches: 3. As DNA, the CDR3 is TGCGCCAGTTCGGGACTAGCCTACAATGAGCAGTTCTTC. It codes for CASSGLAYNEQFF.

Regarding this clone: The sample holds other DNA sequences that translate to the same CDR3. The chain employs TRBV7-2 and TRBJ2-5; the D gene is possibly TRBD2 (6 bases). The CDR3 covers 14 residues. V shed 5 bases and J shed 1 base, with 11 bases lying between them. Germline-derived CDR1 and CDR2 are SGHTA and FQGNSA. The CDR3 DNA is TGTGCCAGCAGCCAGAACGGGGGCCAAGAGACCCAGTACTTC. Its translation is CASSQNGGQETQYF.

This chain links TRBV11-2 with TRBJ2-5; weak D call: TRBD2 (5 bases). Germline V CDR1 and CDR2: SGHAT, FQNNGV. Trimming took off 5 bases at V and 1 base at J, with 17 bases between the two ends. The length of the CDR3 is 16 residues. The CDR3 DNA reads TGTGCCAGCAGCGAAGGTCGGGTACGGGGCCAAGAGACCCAGTACTTC. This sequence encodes CASSEGRVRGQETQYF.

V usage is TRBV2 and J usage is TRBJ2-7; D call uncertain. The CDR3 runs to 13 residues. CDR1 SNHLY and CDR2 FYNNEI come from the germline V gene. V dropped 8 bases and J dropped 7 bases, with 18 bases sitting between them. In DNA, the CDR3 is TGTGCCAGCCTTCTTGACACTGGTGGTGAGCAGTACTTC. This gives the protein CASLLDTGGEQYF.

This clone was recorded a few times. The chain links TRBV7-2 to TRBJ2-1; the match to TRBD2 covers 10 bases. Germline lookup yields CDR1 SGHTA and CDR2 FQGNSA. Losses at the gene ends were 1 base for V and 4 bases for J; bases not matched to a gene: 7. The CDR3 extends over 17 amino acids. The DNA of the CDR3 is TGTGCCAGCAGCTTAGGGATAGCGGGGGGTTATTACAATGAGCAGTTCTTC. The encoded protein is CASSLGIAGGYYNEQFF.

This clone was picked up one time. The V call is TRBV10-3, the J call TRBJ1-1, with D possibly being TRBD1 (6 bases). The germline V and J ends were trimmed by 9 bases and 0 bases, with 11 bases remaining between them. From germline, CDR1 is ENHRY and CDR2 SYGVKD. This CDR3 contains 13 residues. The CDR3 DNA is TGTGCCATTGGACAGACCATGAACACTGAAGCTTTCTTT. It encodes CAIGQTMNTEAFF.

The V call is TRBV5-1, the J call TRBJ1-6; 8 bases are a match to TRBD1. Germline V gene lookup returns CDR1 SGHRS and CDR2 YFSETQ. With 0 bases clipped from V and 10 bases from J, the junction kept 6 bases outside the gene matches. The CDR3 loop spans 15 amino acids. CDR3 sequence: CASSLGQGFASPLHF. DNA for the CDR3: TGCGCCAGCAGCTTGGGACAGGGGTTCGCATCACCCCTCCACTTT.

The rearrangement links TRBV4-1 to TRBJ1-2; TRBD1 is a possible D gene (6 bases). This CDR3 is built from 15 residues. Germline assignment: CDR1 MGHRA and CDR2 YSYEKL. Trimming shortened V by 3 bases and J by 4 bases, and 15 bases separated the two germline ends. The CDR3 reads CASSQGRGTLYGYTF. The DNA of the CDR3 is TGCGCCAGCAGCCAGGGGAGAGGGACACTCTATGGCTACACCTTC.

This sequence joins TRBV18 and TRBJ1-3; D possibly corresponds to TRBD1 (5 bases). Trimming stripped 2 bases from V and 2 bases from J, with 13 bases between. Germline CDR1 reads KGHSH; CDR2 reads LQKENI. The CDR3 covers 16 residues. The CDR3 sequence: CASSPGYDRAGNTIYF. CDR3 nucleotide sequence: TGTGCCAGCTCACCAGGTTACGACAGAGCTGGAAACACCATATATTTT.

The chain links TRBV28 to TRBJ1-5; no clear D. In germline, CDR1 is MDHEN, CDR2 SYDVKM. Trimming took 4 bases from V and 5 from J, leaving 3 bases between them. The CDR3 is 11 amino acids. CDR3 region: CASSSYQPQHF. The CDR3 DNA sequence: TGTGCCAGCAGTTCATATCAGCCCCAGCATTTT.

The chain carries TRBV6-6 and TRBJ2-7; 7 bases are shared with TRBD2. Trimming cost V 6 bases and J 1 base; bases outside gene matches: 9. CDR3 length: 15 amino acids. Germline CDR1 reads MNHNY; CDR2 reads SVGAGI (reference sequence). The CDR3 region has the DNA TGTGCCAGCAGCCAAGGGCAGGGAGGGTCCTACGAGCAGTACTTC. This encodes CASSQGQGGSYEQYF.

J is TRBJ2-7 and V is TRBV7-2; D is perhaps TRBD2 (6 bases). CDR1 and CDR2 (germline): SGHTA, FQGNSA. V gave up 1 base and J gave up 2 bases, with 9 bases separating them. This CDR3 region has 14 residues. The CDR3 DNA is TGTGCCAGCAGCTTAGTTGGAGGGGCCTACGAGCAGTACTTC. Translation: CASSLVGGAYEQYF.

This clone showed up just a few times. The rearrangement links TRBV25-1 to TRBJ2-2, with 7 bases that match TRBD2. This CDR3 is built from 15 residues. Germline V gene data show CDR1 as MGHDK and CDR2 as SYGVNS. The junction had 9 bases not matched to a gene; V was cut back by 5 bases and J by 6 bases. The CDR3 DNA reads TGTGCCAGCAGTATGTTCGGGGGGAGGGCCGGGGAGCTGTTTTTT. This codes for CASSMFGGRAGELFF.